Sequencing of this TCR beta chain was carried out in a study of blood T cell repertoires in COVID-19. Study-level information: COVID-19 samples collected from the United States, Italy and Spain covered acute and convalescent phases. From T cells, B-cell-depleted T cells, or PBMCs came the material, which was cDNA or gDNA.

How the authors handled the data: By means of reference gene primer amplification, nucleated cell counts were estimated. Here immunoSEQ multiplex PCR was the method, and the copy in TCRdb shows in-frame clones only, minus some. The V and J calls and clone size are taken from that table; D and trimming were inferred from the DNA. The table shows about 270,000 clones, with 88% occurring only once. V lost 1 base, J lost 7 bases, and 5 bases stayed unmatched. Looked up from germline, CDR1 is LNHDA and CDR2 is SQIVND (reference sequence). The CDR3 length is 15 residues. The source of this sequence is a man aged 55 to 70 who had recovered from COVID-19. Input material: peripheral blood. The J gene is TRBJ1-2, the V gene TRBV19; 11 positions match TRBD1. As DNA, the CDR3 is TGTGCCAGTAGTATAGCCGGGACAGGGGGGATTGGCTACACCTTC. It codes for CASSIAGTGGIGYTF.